These T cell receptor beta chains were read from a single sample in a study of somatic mutations in cytotoxic T cells in rheumatoid arthritis. This table comes from immunoSEQ multiplex PCR, and its TCRdb copy is limited to in-frame clones, with some not included. Here the sample spans tens of thousands of clones, more than 80% being singletons. The sample comprised CD8+ T cells sorted from blood. All receptors derive from a man aged 40-50 years in good health. The CDR3 runs from the conserved cysteine through the conserved F or W. D genes are given only for firm matches. Clone size appears in some rows only: once, few, many, or a class for an expanded clone.

D gene: TRBD2
J gene: TRBJ2-7
clone size: -
V gene: TRBV29-1
CDR3 protein: CSVEPGLAGVEYEQYF
CDR3 DNA: TGCAGCGTCGAACCTGGACTAGCGGGAGTGGAGTACGAGCAGTACTTC

D gene: -
J gene: TRBJ1-1
clone size: -
V gene: TRBV27
CDR3 protein: CASSRLPGEAGTEAFF
CDR3 DNA: TGTGCCAGCAGTCGGCTGCCCGGGGAGGCTGGCACTGAAGCTTTCTTT

D gene: -
J gene: TRBJ2-2
clone size: -
V gene: TRBV7-9
CDR3 protein: CASSSPYGLNTGELFF
CDR3 DNA: TGTGCCAGCAGCTCCCCCTACGGTCTGAACACCGGGGAGCTGTTTTTT

D gene: -
J gene: TRBJ1-1
clone size: -
V gene: TRBV11-1
CDR3 protein: CASRLGEWVRTEAFF
CDR3 DNA: TGTGCCAGCAGACTGGGGGAATGGGTTCGGACTGAAGCTTTCTTT

D gene: -
J gene: TRBJ2-7
clone size: few
V gene: TRBV19
CDR3 protein: CASRSLGEQYF
CDR3 DNA: TGTGCCAGTAGGAGCCTCGGCGAGCAGTACTTC

D gene: -
J gene: TRBJ2-7
clone size: few
V gene: TRBV27
CDR3 protein: CASSPQGHEQYF
CDR3 DNA: TGTGCCAGCAGTCCGCAAGGCCACGAGCAGTACTTC

D gene: -
J gene: TRBJ1-1
clone size: once
V gene: TRBV4-1
CDR3 protein: CASSQEGSNTEAFF
CDR3 DNA: TGCGCCAGCAGCCAAGAGGGGTCAAACACTGAAGCTTTCTTT

D gene: -
J gene: TRBJ1-3
clone size: -
V gene: TRBV4-1
CDR3 protein: CASSQGSGVGNTIYF
CDR3 DNA: TGCGCCAGCAGCCAAGGATCAGGGGTGGGAAACACCATATATTTT

D gene: -
J gene: TRBJ2-7
clone size: -
V gene: TRBV29-1
CDR3 protein: CSVSGPGPWDEQYF
CDR3 DNA: TGCAGCGTCTCTGGACCGGGACCGTGGGACGAGCAGTACTTC

D gene: -
J gene: TRBJ2-1
clone size: -
V gene: TRBV27
CDR3 protein: CASSFREPFYNEQFF
CDR3 DNA: TGTGCCAGCAGTTTCCGGGAACCCTTCTACAATGAGCAGTTCTTC

D gene: -
J gene: TRBJ2-7
clone size: -
V gene: TRBV27
CDR3 protein: CASSRGPPYEQYF
CDR3 DNA: TGTGCCAGCAGTCGGGGCCCACCCTACGAGCAGTACTTC

D gene: TRBD1
J gene: TRBJ2-7
clone size: -
V gene: TRBV27
CDR3 protein: CASSLTGGEQYF
CDR3 DNA: TGTGCCAGCAGTTTAACAGGGGGCGAGCAGTACTTC

D gene: TRBD1
J gene: TRBJ2-7
clone size: -
V gene: TRBV5-5
CDR3 protein: CASSTPHKTGRPYEQYF
CDR3 DNA: TGTGCCAGCAGCACACCTCATAAGACAGGGAGACCCTACGAGCAGTACTTC

D gene: -
J gene: TRBJ2-3
clone size: -
V gene: TRBV28
CDR3 protein: CASSLFYTTDTQYF
CDR3 DNA: TGTGCCAGCAGTTTATTCTATACCACAGATACGCAGTATTTT

D gene: -
J gene: TRBJ2-5
clone size: -
V gene: TRBV2
CDR3 protein: CASSGGPGALETQYF
CDR3 DNA: TGTGCCAGCAGTGGGGGGCCGGGGGCGCTGGAGACCCAGTACTTC

D gene: TRBD2
J gene: TRBJ2-5
clone size: -
V gene: TRBV7-6
CDR3 protein: CASRGGGRNETQYF
CDR3 DNA: TGTGCCAGCAGAGGCGGCGGGAGGAATGAGACCCAGTACTTC

D gene: -
J gene: TRBJ2-7
clone size: -
V gene: TRBV4-2
CDR3 protein: CASSQEPGASIAYEQYF
CDR3 DNA: TGTGCCAGCAGCCAAGAACCGGGGGCTAGCATTGCCTACGAGCAGTACTTC

D gene: -
J gene: TRBJ2-7
clone size: -
V gene: TRBV27
CDR3 protein: CASGSWAPYEQYF
CDR3 DNA: TGTGCCAGCGGTAGTTGGGCCCCCTACGAGCAGTACTTC

D gene: -
J gene: TRBJ2-1
clone size: -
V gene: TRBV6-5
CDR3 protein: CASSDLSVKQFF
CDR3 DNA: TGTGCCAGCAGTGACCTTAGCGTCAAGCAGTTCTTC

D gene: -
J gene: TRBJ2-2
clone size: -
V gene: TRBV6-1
CDR3 protein: CASSPTPTNTGELFF
CDR3 DNA: TGTGCCAGCAGTCCGACACCGACGAACACCGGGGAGCTGTTTTTT

D gene: -
J gene: TRBJ2-7
clone size: -
V gene: TRBV28
CDR3 protein: CASSSGRWEQYF
CDR3 DNA: TGTGCCAGCAGTTCGGGCAGATGGGAGCAGTACTTC

D gene: TRBD1
J gene: TRBJ1-3
clone size: -
V gene: TRBV7-8
CDR3 protein: CASRTGTGDGNTIYF
CDR3 DNA: TGTGCCAGCAGAACCGGGACAGGGGATGGAAACACCATATATTTT

D gene: TRBD1
J gene: TRBJ1-4
clone size: -
V gene: TRBV4-1
CDR3 protein: CASSQAARQGAEKLFF
CDR3 DNA: TGCGCCAGCAGCCAAGCGGCCAGGCAGGGGGCTGAAAAACTGTTTTTT

D gene: -
J gene: TRBJ2-5
clone size: -
V gene: TRBV7-7
CDR3 protein: CASSFTPTAQETQYF
CDR3 DNA: TGTGCCAGCAGCTTCACCCCGACAGCCCAAGAGACCCAGTACTTC

D gene: -
J gene: TRBJ2-2
clone size: once
V gene: TRBV10-1
CDR3 protein: CASSESAERAGELFF
CDR3 DNA: TGCGCCAGCAGTGAGTCGGCGGAAAGGGCCGGGGAGCTGTTTTTT

D gene: -
J gene: TRBJ2-7
clone size: -
V gene: TRBV7-9
CDR3 protein: CASSMSGVTYEQYF
CDR3 DNA: TGTGCCAGCAGCATGTCAGGGGTAACCTACGAGCAGTACTTC

D gene: -
J gene: TRBJ2-7
clone size: once
V gene: TRBV7-2
CDR3 protein: CASSLGGIYEQYF
CDR3 DNA: TGTGCCAGCAGCTTAGGAGGGATCTACGAGCAGTACTTC

D gene: TRBD1
J gene: TRBJ2-1
clone size: -
V gene: TRBV13
CDR3 protein: CASSSRGNEQFF
CDR3 DNA: TGTGCCAGCAGCTCCAGGGGGAATGAGCAGTTCTTC

D gene: TRBD2
J gene: TRBJ2-7
clone size: -
V gene: TRBV11-1
CDR3 protein: CASSRGGAGESEQYF
CDR3 DNA: TGTGCCAGCAGCCGTGGCGGGGCGGGAGAAAGCGAGCAGTACTTC

D gene: -
J gene: TRBJ2-7
clone size: few
V gene: TRBV27
CDR3 protein: CASSLRLNSIYEQYF
CDR3 DNA: TGTGCCAGCAGTTTGCGACTAAACTCCATCTACGAGCAGTACTTC

D gene: -
J gene: TRBJ2-2
clone size: -
V gene: TRBV4-1
CDR3 protein: CASSQVGSGELFF
CDR3 DNA: TGCGCCAGCAGCCAAGTCGGGAGCGGGGAGCTGTTTTTT

D gene: -
J gene: TRBJ1-1
clone size: -
V gene: TRBV15
CDR3 protein: CATSFGAQDTEAFF
CDR3 DNA: TGTGCCACCAGCTTCGGGGCTCAGGACACTGAAGCTTTCTTT

D gene: TRBD1
J gene: TRBJ2-7
clone size: -
V gene: TRBV5-4
CDR3 protein: CASSIGTGGSYEQYF
CDR3 DNA: TGTGCCAGCAGCATCGGGACAGGGGGCTCCTACGAGCAGTACTTC

D gene: TRBD2
J gene: TRBJ2-3
clone size: -
V gene: TRBV5-1
CDR3 protein: CASSLEGLALRTDTQYF
CDR3 DNA: TGCGCCAGCAGCTTGGAGGGACTAGCGTTACGCACAGATACGCAGTATTTT

D gene: TRBD1
J gene: TRBJ2-7
clone size: once
V gene: TRBV7-9
CDR3 protein: CASSSPTGYGPPVYEQYF
CDR3 DNA: TGTGCCAGCAGCTCCCCGACAGGGTATGGACCCCCTGTCTACGAGCAGTACTTC

D gene: -
J gene: TRBJ2-7
clone size: -
V gene: TRBV4-1
CDR3 protein: CASSHDSLEQYF
CDR3 DNA: TGCGCCAGCAGTCACGACAGTCTCGAGCAGTACTTC

D gene: -
J gene: TRBJ1-1
clone size: few
V gene: TRBV29-1
CDR3 protein: CSVEDGRGDPPLAFF
CDR3 DNA: TGCAGCGTTGAAGATGGGCGAGGGGACCCACCGCTTGCTTTCTTT

D gene: -
J gene: TRBJ2-3
clone size: -
V gene: TRBV7-2
CDR3 protein: CASSLVGSTDTQYF
CDR3 DNA: TGTGCCAGCAGCTTAGTTGGAAGCACAGATACGCAGTATTTT

D gene: -
J gene: TRBJ1-2
clone size: -
V gene: TRBV2
CDR3 protein: CASSEVWGSNYGYTF
CDR3 DNA: TGTGCCAGCAGTGAAGTTTGGGGATCTAACTATGGCTACACCTTC

D gene: TRBD1
J gene: TRBJ2-7
clone size: -
V gene: TRBV10-2
CDR3 protein: CASSMGRDRAYEQYF
CDR3 DNA: TGCGCCAGCAGTATGGGCCGGGACAGGGCCTACGAGCAGTACTTC

D gene: -
J gene: TRBJ1-1
clone size: -
V gene: TRBV7-8
CDR3 protein: CASSKQGGAGEAFF
CDR3 DNA: TGTGCCAGCAGCAAACAGGGAGGTGCGGGGGAAGCTTTCTTT

D gene: -
J gene: TRBJ2-1
clone size: -
V gene: TRBV5-3
CDR3 protein: CARSWGRGINEQFF
CDR3 DNA: TGTGCCAGAAGCTGGGGTAGAGGGATCAATGAGCAGTTCTTC

D gene: TRBD1
J gene: TRBJ2-7
clone size: -
V gene: TRBV28
CDR3 protein: CASSLQGASPYEQYF
CDR3 DNA: TGTGCCAGCAGTTTACAGGGGGCTAGTCCCTACGAGCAGTACTTC

D gene: -
J gene: TRBJ1-1
clone size: -
V gene: TRBV13
CDR3 protein: CASSLRGGGTEAFF
CDR3 DNA: TGTGCCAGCAGCCTCAGGGGAGGAGGCACTGAAGCTTTCTTT

D gene: TRBD2
J gene: TRBJ2-3
clone size: -
V gene: TRBV10-1
CDR3 protein: CASSESGVAGATDTQYF
CDR3 DNA: TGCGCCAGCAGTGAGTCTGGAGTAGCGGGAGCCACAGATACGCAGTATTTT

D gene: TRBD2
J gene: TRBJ2-7
clone size: -
V gene: TRBV11-2
CDR3 protein: CASSEGTSGRPYEQYF
CDR3 DNA: TGTGCCAGCAGCGAGGGGACTAGCGGGAGGCCGTACGAGCAGTACTTC

D gene: -
J gene: TRBJ2-2
clone size: -
V gene: TRBV9
CDR3 protein: CASSVGDTGELFF
CDR3 DNA: TGTGCCAGCAGCGTAGGGGACACCGGGGAGCTGTTTTTT